These T cell receptor beta chains were read from a single sample in a study of OX40 agonist ivuxolimab in advanced cancers. Libraries were prepared by immunoSEQ multiplex PCR; TCRdb keeps only in-frame clonotypes and omits some of them. Counted here are 75,000 to 100,000 clones, approximately 80% occurring once; the ten biggest clones make up 4.5% to 5.5%. Here the sequenced sample was CD4+ or CD8+ T cells sorted from blood, taken in a trial of the OX40 agonist ivuxolimab. These receptors all stem from an adult with an advanced solid tumor such as melanoma, head and neck, liver or kidney cancer. Both conserved end residues are part of each CDR3. A D gene is named only where the DNA matches it firmly. Expanded clones are given a class, and other clones once, few, many or no size at all.

j_call d_call v_call clone_size cdr3_aa cdr3_nt
TRBJ2-7 TRBD1 TRBV5-4 NA CASSQVSRGTEGYEQYF TGTGCCAGCAGCCAAGTTTCTAGGGGGACAGAAGGATACGAGCAGTACTTC
TRBJ2-7 TRBD1 TRBV7-9 NA CASSSPGQSYEQYF TGTGCCAGCAGCTCACCGGGACAGTCCTACGAGCAGTACTTC
TRBJ1-5 TRBD1 TRBV4-1 NA CASSHGTGGAEPQHF TGCGCCAGCAGCCATGGTACAGGGGGCGCGGAGCCCCAGCATTTT
TRBJ2-2 TRBD1 TRBV19 once CASSIRDRGTGELFF TGTGCCAGTAGTATCCGGGACAGGGGCACCGGGGAGCTGTTTTTT
TRBJ2-1 NA TRBV7-9 NA CASSPKTGREYGEQFF TGTGCCAGCAGCCCGAAGACAGGGCGGGAGTACGGTGAGCAGTTCTTC
TRBJ1-5 NA TRBV5-1 NA CASSLIPGNQPQHF TGCGCCAGCAGCTTGATACCTGGGAATCAGCCCCAGCATTTT
TRBJ1-1 NA TRBV19 once CASTLDRNTEAFF TGTGCCAGTACCTTAGACAGAAACACTGAAGCTTTCTTT
TRBJ2-2 NA TRBV30 NA CAWTQQAGGELFF TGTGCCTGGACCCAACAGGCTGGCGGGGAGCTGTTTTTT
TRBJ1-1 NA TRBV5-4 once CASSLRRESFTEAFF TGTGCCAGCAGCTTGAGAAGAGAATCGTTCACTGAAGCTTTCTTT
TRBJ2-3 NA TRBV5-6 NA CASSFPVGPADTQYF TGTGCCAGCAGCTTCCCCGTAGGGCCGGCAGATACGCAGTATTTT
TRBJ2-3 TRBD2 TRBV6-6 NA CASSRLAGGTDTQYF TGTGCCAGCAGCAGACTAGCGGGGGGCACAGATACGCAGTATTTT
TRBJ2-7 TRBD1 TRBV7-9 NA CASSLTGTGSIKGHEQYF TGTGCCAGCAGCTTAACCGGGACAGGGAGCATCAAGGGACACGAGCAGTACTTC
TRBJ1-4 NA TRBV7-2 NA CASSLVGGANEKLFF TGTGCCAGCAGCTTAGTTGGGGGGGCTAATGAAAAACTGTTTTTT
TRBJ1-2 TRBD1 TRBV12-5 NA CASGLGDSFYGYTF TGTGCTAGTGGTCTAGGGGACAGCTTCTATGGCTACACCTTC
TRBJ1-5 NA TRBV13 NA CASSGGQGRNQPQHF TGTGCCAGCAGTGGCGGCCAGGGACGCAATCAGCCCCAGCATTTT
TRBJ2-1 TRBD2 TRBV19 NA CASSTQELAGFHSSYNEQFF TGTGCCAGTAGTACCCAAGAACTAGCGGGTTTCCATTCCTCCTACAATGAGCAGTTCTTC
TRBJ2-7 TRBD1 TRBV29-1 NA CSVSSIPRQGFDEQYF TGCAGCGTTTCCTCAATCCCAAGACAGGGGTTCGACGAGCAGTACTTC
TRBJ2-7 NA TRBV7-8 NA CASSPRPLQGEYEQYF TGTGCCAGCAGCCCCCGCCCTCTGCAGGGTGAGTACGAGCAGTACTTC
TRBJ2-7 NA TRBV2 NA CASSDGFQALYEQYF TGTGCCAGCAGTGACGGTTTCCAGGCCCTATACGAGCAGTACTTC
TRBJ2-3 TRBD2 TRBV9 NA CASSVSGGTDTQYF TGTGCCAGCAGCGTAAGCGGGGGGACAGATACGCAGTATTTT
TRBJ1-4 TRBD1 TRBV6-5 NA CASSYSGQTNEKLFF TGTGCCAGCAGTTACTCGGGACAGACTAATGAAAAACTGTTTTTT
TRBJ1-2 NA TRBV6-1 once CASSEEAALYGYTF TGTGCCAGCAGTGAAGAAGCAGCACTATATGGCTACACCTTC
TRBJ2-7 TRBD2 TRBV7-9 once CASSLTSGRLHEQYF TGTGCCAGCAGCTTGACTAGCGGGAGGCTCCACGAGCAGTACTTC
TRBJ2-1 NA TRBV2 NA CASSDNGETEQFF TGTGCCAGCAGTGATAACGGGGAGACTGAGCAGTTCTTC
TRBJ2-2 TRBD1 TRBV19 NA CASSTRTGGNTGELFF TGTGCCAGTAGTACGAGGACAGGGGGCAACACCGGGGAGCTGTTTTTT
TRBJ2-7 TRBD1 TRBV7-6 NA CASSPRQGTSYEQYF TGTGCCAGCAGCCCACGACAGGGGACCTCCTACGAGCAGTACTTC
TRBJ1-2 NA TRBV30 once CAWIPRWGEIYGYTF TGTGCCTGGATTCCCCGATGGGGCGAAATCTATGGCTACACCTTC
TRBJ1-3 NA TRBV16 NA CASSQSRGGLSGNTIYF TGTGCCAGCAGCCAATCCCGGGGCGGCCTCTCTGGAAACACCATATATTTT
TRBJ2-5 TRBD2 TRBV6-5 NA CASSSLPTSLETQYF TGTGCCAGCAGTTCCCTACCGACTAGCTTGGAGACCCAGTACTTC
TRBJ2-1 NA TRBV19 NA CASQWGGAYNEQFF TGTGCCAGTCAGTGGGGTGGGGCCTACAATGAGCAGTTCTTC
TRBJ1-2 NA TRBV15 NA CATSGGPGYTF TGTGCCACCAGCGGGGGACCCGGCTACACCTTC
TRBJ2-1 NA TRBV5-1 NA CASSLEATEQFF TGCGCCAGCAGCTTGGAAGCGACAGAGCAGTTCTTC
TRBJ2-7 NA TRBV6-6 NA CASSYGGHADYEQYF TGTGCCAGCAGTTACGGGGGACACGCGGACTACGAGCAGTACTTC
TRBJ1-3 NA TRBV18 NA CASSPQVQRDTIYF TGTGCCAGCTCACCACAGGTCCAAAGGGACACCATATATTTT
TRBJ2-7 NA TRBV7-8 NA CASSLVAYYEQYF TGTGCCAGCAGCTTAGTCGCTTACTACGAGCAGTACTTC
TRBJ2-5 TRBD2 TRBV2 NA CAGLRKTSGSETQYF TGTGCCGGACTTCGCAAGACTAGCGGGAGTGAGACCCAGTACTTC
TRBJ2-7 TRBD2 TRBV23-1 NA CASSALESLIPSGSSYEQYF TGCGCCAGCAGTGCCTTAGAGAGCCTAATTCCTAGCGGGAGCTCCTACGAGCAGTACTTC
TRBJ2-1 TRBD1 TRBV23-1 NA CASAQDRGQFF TGCGCCAGCGCCCAAGACAGGGGGCAGTTCTTC
TRBJ2-3 TRBD2 TRBV5-1 NA CASSLGASGGPTDTQYF TGCGCCAGCAGCTTGGGGGCCAGCGGGGGTCCCACAGATACGCAGTATTTT
TRBJ2-7 NA TRBV7-3 NA CASSLARGEQYF TGTGCCAGCAGCTTAGCGAGGGGGGAGCAGTACTTC
TRBJ2-5 NA TRBV15 NA CATSRDQETQYF TGTGCCACCAGCAGGGATCAAGAGACCCAGTACTTC
TRBJ2-2 TRBD2 TRBV5-1 NA CASSLEASGSWTGELFF TGCGCCAGCAGCTTGGAGGCTAGCGGGAGCTGGACCGGGGAGCTGTTTTTT
TRBJ2-7 TRBD2 TRBV7-9 NA CASSPRIAGSYEQYF TGTGCCAGCAGCCCCCGGATAGCGGGGTCCTACGAGCAGTACTTC
TRBJ2-7 TRBD2 TRBV6-6 NA CASSLSGSLDEQYF TGTGCCAGCAGTCTTAGCGGGAGTCTGGACGAGCAGTACTTC
TRBJ2-7 TRBD2 TRBV27 NA CASSLRGGSGFSYEQYF TGTGCCAGCAGTTTAAGGGGAGGTAGCGGGTTTTCCTACGAGCAGTACTTC
TRBJ1-5 TRBD1 TRBV7-2 NA CASSHTGGRGYSNQPQHF TGTGCCAGCAGCCACACAGGGGGCAGGGGATATAGCAATCAGCCCCAGCATTTT
TRBJ1-1 NA TRBV30 NA CAWSPVNTEAFF TGTGCCTGGAGTCCAGTGAACACTGAAGCTTTCTTT
TRBJ2-1 NA TRBV10-3 once CAISEIGTPYNEQFF TGTGCCATCAGTGAGATTGGTACTCCTTACAATGAGCAGTTCTTC
TRBJ2-2 TRBD2 TRBV10-3 few CAISGLAGDNTGELFF TGTGCCATCAGTGGTCTAGCGGGGGACAACACCGGGGAGCTGTTTTTT
TRBJ1-5 NA TRBV18 NA CASSPTAPGSNQPQHF TGTGCCAGCTCACCAACGGCCCCGGGATCGAATCAGCCCCAGCATTTT
TRBJ1-2 NA TRBV5-1 NA CASSLDPGPNYGYTF TGCGCCAGCAGCTTGGACCCAGGGCCTAACTATGGCTACACCTTC
TRBJ1-2 NA TRBV6-5 NA CASSYGQGFDYGYTF TGTGCCAGCAGTTACGGGCAGGGATTTGACTATGGCTACACCTTC
TRBJ1-4 NA TRBV11-2 NA CASSPYRVPPPGEKLFF TGTGCCAGCAGCCCATACAGGGTGCCCCCCCCAGGGGAAAAACTGTTTTTT
TRBJ1-3 NA TRBV5-1 NA CASSLDSNGNTIYF TGCGCCAGCAGCTTGGACAGTAACGGAAACACCATATATTTT
TRBJ1-6 NA TRBV6-4 NA CASSEDSRGALHF TGTGCCAGCAGTGAGGATTCCAGGGGAGCCCTCCACTTT
TRBJ1-4 NA TRBV6-6 once CASIPTGTTNEKLFF TGTGCCAGCATCCCGACCGGGACGACGAATGAAAAACTGTTTTTT
TRBJ1-5 TRBD1 TRBV18 NA CASSPTGMSNQPQHF TGTGCCAGCTCACCGACAGGGATGAGCAATCAGCCCCAGCATTTT